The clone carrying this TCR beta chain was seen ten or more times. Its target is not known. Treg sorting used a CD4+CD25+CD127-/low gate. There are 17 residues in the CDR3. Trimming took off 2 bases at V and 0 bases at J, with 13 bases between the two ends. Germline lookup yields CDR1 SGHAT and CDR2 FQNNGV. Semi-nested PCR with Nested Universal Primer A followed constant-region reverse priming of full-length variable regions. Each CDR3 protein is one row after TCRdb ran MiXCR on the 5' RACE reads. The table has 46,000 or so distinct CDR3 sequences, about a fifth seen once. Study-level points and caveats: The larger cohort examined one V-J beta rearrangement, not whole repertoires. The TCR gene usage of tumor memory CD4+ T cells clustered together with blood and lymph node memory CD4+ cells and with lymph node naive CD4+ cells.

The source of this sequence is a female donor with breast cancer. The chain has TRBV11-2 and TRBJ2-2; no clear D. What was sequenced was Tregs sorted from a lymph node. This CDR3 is CASSLIGGFANTGELFF. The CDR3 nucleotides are TGTGCCAGCAGCTTAATAGGTGGCTTCGCGAACACCGGGGAGCTGTTTTTT.